One sample yielded the 21 T cell receptor delta chains listed below, sequenced in a study of gamma delta lymphoproliferative disorders and STAT genes. Sequencing used genomic DNA taken from PBMCs of patients and controls. TCRdb re-called the multiplex PCR reads with CATT. The sample contains almost 550 delta-chain clones, about 2% of which appear only once. The sample consisted of blood. All receptors derive from a human donor in good health.

As concerns this clone: Only one base separates this from a far larger clonotype, so it likely reflects a read error. Other DNA sequences from this sample encode an identical CDR3 as well. The V and J genes are TRDV1 and TRDJ1; D might be TRDD2 (6 bases). Germline CDR1 is TSWWSYY and CDR2 is QGS. The CDR3 runs to 22 residues. Here the CDR3 DNA reads TGTGCTCTTGGGGAACTCGCTCTCTTCCTCCGGCCGGGGGTTCATGGTACCGATAAGCTCATCTTT. Protein sequence: CALGELALFLRPGVHGTDKLIF.

A word on this clone: For this DNA, TCRdb reports the protein of a much larger clone, which diverges at residue 3, most likely from a read error; the protein presented here is translated directly from the DNA. The chain combines TRDV2 with TRDJ1; 12 bases map to TRDD3. Germline-derived CDR1 and CDR2 are GEAIGNYY and EKD. The CDR3 totals 20 residues. The CDR3 spells CAYDTGRWGIRRPYTDKLIF. For the CDR3, the DNA is TGTGCCTATGACACCGGACGCTGGGGGATACGTCGCCCGTACACCGATAAACTCATCTTT.

This clone rates as medium-sized (0.01 to 0.1%). Given a far larger clone just one base away, this is likely a sequencing read error. This chain connects TRDV2 to TRDJ3; 8 bases are shared with TRDD3. Per germline, CDR1 GEAIGNYY and CDR2 EKD. The CDR3 contains 19 residues. V lost 0 bases, J lost 2 bases, and 8 bases stayed unmatched. DNA for the CDR3: TGTGCCTGTGACACCGGATACTGGGGGGGCCCCTGGGACACCCGACAGATGTTTTTC. Its protein product is CACDTGYWGGPWDTRQMFF.

Judged by abundance, this clone is medium-sized. TCRdb records a much larger clone's protein for this DNA, with a difference at residue 11 that likely arises from a read error; the protein given is the translation of the DNA. The V and J genes are TRDV2 and TRDJ3; 7 bases agree with TRDD3. With 1 base clipped from V and 2 bases from J, the junction kept 10 bases outside the gene matches. Germline V gene sequence: CDR1 GEAIGNYY, CDR2 EKD. The CDR3 totals 19 residues. The chain's CDR3 is CACDTAGGVSPWDTRQMFF. In DNA, the CDR3 is TGTGCCTGTGACACGGCTGGGGGTGTGAGCCCCTGGGACACCCGACAGATGTTTTTC.

This clone has a handful of counts. TCRdb's protein, taken from a much larger clone, differs from this DNA's translation at residue 12, likely owing to a read error; the protein displayed comes from the DNA. The V and J genes are TRDV2 and TRDJ1; TRDD3 matches 13 bases. With V trimmed by 0 bases and J by 0 bases, 9 bases remained unmatched. This CDR3 region has 19 residues. The germline gives CDR1 GEAIGNYY, CDR2 EKD. CDR3 DNA sequence: TGTGCCTGTGACACCTTACTGGGGGATACGCGTGGTAACACCGATAAACTCATCTTT. Translated, it gives CACDTLLGDTRGNTDKLIF.

In regard to this clone: The TCRdb protein, from a much larger clone, departs from this DNA's translation at residue 19, likely by read error; the protein shown derives from the DNA. The V gene is TRDV1, the J gene TRDJ2; 8 nucleotides line up with TRDD3. After removal of 0 bases from V and 6 bases from J, the junction contained 30 bases not matched to a gene. This CDR3 has 24 amino acids. CDR1 TSWWSYY and CDR2 QGS come from the germline V gene. CDR3 amino acids: CALGELTRSPTYWGLTPLAAQLFF. DNA of the CDR3: TGTGCTCTTGGGGAACTTACCCGCTCCCCTACTTACTGGGGGTTGACACCCTTGGCAGCACAACTCTTCTTT.

Concerning this clone: The TCRdb protein comes from a much larger clone and disagrees with this DNA's translation at residue 3, likely due to a read error; the protein given here is derived from the DNA. The rearrangement links TRDV2 to TRDJ1; 13 bases map to TRDD3. CDR3 length: 19 amino acids. Germline CDR1 reads GEAIGNYY; CDR2 reads EKD. In DNA form, the CDR3 reads TGTGCCTATGACACCTTACTGGGGGATACGCGTAGTAACACCGATAAACTCATCTTT. Its translation is CAYDTLLGDTRSNTDKLIF.

This clone has just a few counts. This DNA's translation differs at residue 18 from TCRdb's protein, which comes from a much larger clone; a read error is likely, and the protein shown is translated from the DNA. V gene TRDV1 combines with J gene TRDJ2, with TRDD3 matching 8 bases. Per the germline V gene, CDR1 is TSWWSYY and CDR2 is QGS. V was clipped by 0 bases and J by 4 bases; unmatched bases: 28. This CDR3 has 24 amino acids. CDR3 residues: CALGELTRSPTYWGLTPSTAQLFF. As DNA, the CDR3 is TGTGCTCTTGGGGAACTTACCCGCTCCCCTACTTACTGGGGGTTGACACCCTCGACAGCACAACTCTTCTTT.

Comments on this clone: TCRdb assigns this DNA the protein of a much larger clone, which departs from its translation at residue 12; this likely reflects a read error, and the protein shown comes from translating the DNA. The rearrangement joins TRDV2 to TRDJ3; 7 nucleotides line up with TRDD3. CDR1 is GEAIGNYY and CDR2 is EKD in the germline V gene. There are 19 residues in the CDR3. The CDR3 region is CACDTAGGVSSRDTRQMFF. The DNA for the CDR3 is TGTGCCTGTGACACGGCTGGGGGTGTGAGCTCCCGGGACACCCGACAGATGTTTTTC.

This clone was observed many times. The CDR3 region has the DNA TGTGCTTCATTGTGCCTTCCTACCCTGCGGGGGGAGTCGGGGGGAGACCCGTACACCGATAAACTCATCTTT. This codes for CASLCLPTLRGESGGDPYTDKLIF. The J gene was recorded as TRDJ1; no V gene was called; the D call in the table, TRDD3, was not verified against the DNA. CDR3 length: 24 amino acids.

This clone was observed a handful of times. TCRdb lists the protein of a much larger clone for this DNA, which differs at residue 8, so this is likely a read error; the protein given here is translated from the DNA itself. The chain has TRDV1 and TRDJ1, with 9 bases fitting TRDD3. Trimming at V came to 4 bases and at J to 0 bases, leaving 21 bases not matched to a gene. Germline CDR1 and CDR2: TSWWSYY and QGS. The CDR3 is 21 amino acids. The CDR3 nucleotides read TGTGCTCTTGGGGCCCCCCTCCCTGAAACTGGGGGAACAGGGTACACCGATAAACTCATCTTT. Amino acids: CALGAPLPETGGTGYTDKLIF.

This clone was observed a handful of times. In the same sample, other DNA sequences code for this CDR3. This chain links TRDV2 with TRDJ1; 12 nucleotides agree with TRDD3. V dropped 0 bases and J dropped 2; count of bases not matched to a gene: 12. The CDR3 consists of 19 residues. Germline CDR1 and CDR2: GEAIGNYY and EKD. The DNA for the CDR3 is TGTGCCTGTGACACCGTTGGTCTGGGGGATACGCCGTCAACCGATAAACTCATCTTT. Its protein product is CACDTVGLGDTPSTDKLIF.

As for this clone: TCRdb's entry gives the protein of a much larger clone, which mismatches this DNA's translation at residue 8, likely from a read error; the protein reported here is translated from the DNA. This rearrangement joins TRDV2 to TRDJ3, with a weak D call TRDD3 (6 bases). Germline V CDR1 and CDR2: GEAIGNYY, EKD. The CDR3 covers 19 residues. The CDR3 spells CACDTGYRGGSWDIRQIFF. CDR3 coding DNA: TGTGCCTGTGACACCGGATACCGGGGGGGCTCCTGGGACATCCGACAGATATTTTTC.

The table lists this clone with a few counts. The mismatch at residue 5 between this DNA's translation and the TCRdb protein of a much larger clone likely reflects a read error; the protein shown is translated from the DNA. The rearrangement joins TRDV2 to TRDJ3; 7 bases map to TRDD3. Germline CDR1 reads GEAIGNYY; CDR2 reads EKD. This CDR3 contains 19 residues. J lost 0 bases, V lost 2 bases, and 9 bases had no gene match. The CDR3 nucleotides read TGTGCCTGTGACATGGCTGGGGGTGTGAGCTCCTGGGACACCCGACAGATGTTTTTC. The encoded protein is CACDMAGGVSSWDTRQMFF.

This clone was counted only a few times. The mismatch at residue 3 between this DNA's translation and the TCRdb protein of a much larger clone likely reflects a read error; the protein shown is translated from the DNA. Here the CDR3 DNA reads TGTGCTCCTGGGGATCCCCGCCTCCCCGGTTGGGGTAGAGGGCATGTTAAACTCATCTTT. Its translation is CAPGDPRLPGWGRGHVKLIF. V usage is TRDV1 and J usage is TRDJ1; weak D call: TRDD3 (6 bases). Germline V lookup: CDR1 TSWWSYY, CDR2 QGS. The CDR3 consists of 20 residues.

This clone was seen at least ten times. This likely came from a read error, as a far larger clone is one base away. Other DNA sequences in this sample translate to the same CDR3. The gene calls are TRDV2 and TRDJ1; 12 nucleotides match TRDD3. V was pared by 0 bases and J by 0 bases, with 13 bases of the junction left unmatched. Germline CDR1 GEAIGNYY, CDR2 EKD. There are 20 residues in the CDR3. CDR3 amino acids: CACDTGRWGIRRPYTDKLIF. The CDR3 DNA reads TGTGCCTGTGACACCGGGCGCTGGGGGATACGTCGCCCGTACACCGATAAACTCATCTTT.

This clone is categorized as medium-sized (0.01 to 0.1%). A far larger clone is one nucleotide away, so this likely arose from a read error. The V gene is TRDV3, the J gene TRDJ1, with D perhaps matching TRDD3 (5 bases). With 3 bases removed from V and 0 bases from J, the gap between germline ends came to 23 bases. In germline, CDR1 is TVYSNPD, CDR2 GDNSRS (reference sequence). The CDR3 consists of 17 residues. The DNA for the CDR3 is TGTGCCTTCCACTCAGGCTACTGGAGGACTCACACCGATAAACTCATCTTT. It translates to CAFHSGYWRTHTDKLIF.

A few counts support this clone. The protein recorded in TCRdb matches a much larger clone and deviates from this DNA's translation at residue 17, suggesting a read error; the protein here is obtained by translating the DNA. This chain joins TRDV1 and TRDJ1, with D perhaps given as TRDD2 or TRDD3 (6 bases each). Looked up from germline, CDR1 is TSWWSYY and CDR2 is QGS. The CDR3 has 19 amino acids. The CDR3, as DNA: TGTGCTCTTGGGGAACAGTGGGGTTCCTATCGATACGCCGCCGATAAACCCATCTTT. This sequence encodes CALGEQWGSYRYAADKPIF.

The chain is built from TRDV2 and TRDJ1; perhaps TRDD1 as D (5 bases). Here the J gene came from matching the DNA to germline, since TCRdb omits it. The V and J ends lost 3 bases and 4 bases respectively, with 17 bases between them. The length of the CDR3 is 15 residues. CDR1 is GEAIGNYY, CDR2 EKD, per germline. The CDR3 DNA follows: TGTGCCTGTGACCCCGTACAAATACTTGTCGATAAACTCATCTTT. It is translated as CACDPVQILVDKLIF.

This clone was seen a few times. This likely stems from a read error, as it lies one base from a far larger clone. At the DNA level, this CDR3 is encoded by other sequences in the same sample as well. This rearrangement joins TRDV1 to TRDJ1; the D gene is possibly TRDD3 (5 bases). CDR3 length equals 19 residues. Per germline, CDR1 TSWWSYY and CDR2 QGS. V was trimmed by 0 bases and J by 0 bases, leaving 20 bases between them. CDR3 DNA: TGTGCTCTTGGGGAACTAACATACGGCCCGATACAATACACCGATAAACTCATCTTT. Amino acid sequence: CALGELTYGPIQYTDKLIF.

This clone was seen at least ten times. It differs at one base from a far larger clone, so likely a read error. The V call is TRDV1, the J call TRDJ1; the match to TRDD2 covers 9 bases. J gave up 3 bases and V 3 bases, and 35 bases lay outside the gene matches. This CDR3 has 25 residues. The V gene's germline CDR1 is TSWWSYY and CDR2 QGS. The CDR3 sequence: CALGDLPHLPTGTRLGFKYADKLIF. The DNA for the CDR3 is TGTGCTCTTGGGGACCTCCCTCACCTTCCTACGGGGACTCGCCTGGGCTTCAAGTACGCCGATAAACTCATCTTT.